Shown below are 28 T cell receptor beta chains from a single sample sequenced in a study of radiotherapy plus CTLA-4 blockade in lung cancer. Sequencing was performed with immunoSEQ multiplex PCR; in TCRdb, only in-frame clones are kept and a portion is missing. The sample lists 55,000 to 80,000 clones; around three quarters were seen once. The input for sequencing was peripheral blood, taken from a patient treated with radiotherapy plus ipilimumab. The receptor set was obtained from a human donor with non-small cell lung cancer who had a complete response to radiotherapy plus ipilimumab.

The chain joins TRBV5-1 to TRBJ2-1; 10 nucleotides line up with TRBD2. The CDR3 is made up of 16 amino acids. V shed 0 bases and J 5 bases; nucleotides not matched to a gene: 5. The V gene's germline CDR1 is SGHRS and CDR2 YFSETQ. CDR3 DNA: TGCGCCAGCAGCTTGGGCTGGACTAGCGGCAACAATGAGCAGTTCTTC. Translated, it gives CASSLGWTSGNNEQFF.

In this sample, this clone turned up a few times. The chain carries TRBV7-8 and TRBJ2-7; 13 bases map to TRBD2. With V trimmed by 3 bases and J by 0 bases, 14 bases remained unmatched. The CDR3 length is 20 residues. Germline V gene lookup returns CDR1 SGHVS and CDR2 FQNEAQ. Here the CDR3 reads CASSFRRVGLAGRSSYEQYF. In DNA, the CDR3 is TGTGCCAGCAGCTTTAGGCGGGTGGGACTAGCGGGGAGAAGCTCCTACGAGCAGTACTTC. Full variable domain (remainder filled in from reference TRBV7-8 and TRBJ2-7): GAGVSQSPRYKVAKRGQDVALRCDPISGHVSLFWYQQALGQGPEFLTYFQNEAQLDKSGLPSDRFFAERPEGSVSTLKIQRTQQEDSAVYLCASSFRRVGLAGRSSYEQYFGPGTRLTVT.

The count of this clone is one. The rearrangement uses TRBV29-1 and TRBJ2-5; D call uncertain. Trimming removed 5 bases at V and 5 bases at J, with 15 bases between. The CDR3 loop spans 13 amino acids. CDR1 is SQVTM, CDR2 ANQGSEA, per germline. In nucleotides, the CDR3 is TGCAGCGTTACCCGGCACTTCCGGGAGACCCAGTACTTC. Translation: CSVTRHFRETQYF. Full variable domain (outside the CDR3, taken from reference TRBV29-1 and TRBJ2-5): SAVISQKPSRDICQRGTSLTIQCQVDSQVTMMFWYRQQPGQSLTLIATANQGSEATYESGFVIDKFPISRPNLTFSTLTVSNMSPEDSSIYLCSVTRHFRETQYFGPGTRLLVL.

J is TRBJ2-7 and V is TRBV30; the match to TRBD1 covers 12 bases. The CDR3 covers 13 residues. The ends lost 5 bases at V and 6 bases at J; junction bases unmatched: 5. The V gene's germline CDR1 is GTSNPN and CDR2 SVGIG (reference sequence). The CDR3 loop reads CAWAGQGAIEQYV. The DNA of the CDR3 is TGTGCCTGGGCGGGACAGGGGGCAATCGAGCAGTACGTC.

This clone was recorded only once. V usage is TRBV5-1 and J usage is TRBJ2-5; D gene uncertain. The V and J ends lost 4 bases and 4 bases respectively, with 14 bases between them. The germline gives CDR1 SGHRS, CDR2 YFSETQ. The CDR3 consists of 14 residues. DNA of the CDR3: TGCGCCAGCAGCCCGGCGGCACCCCTAGAGACCCAGTACTTC. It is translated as CASSPAAPLETQYF.

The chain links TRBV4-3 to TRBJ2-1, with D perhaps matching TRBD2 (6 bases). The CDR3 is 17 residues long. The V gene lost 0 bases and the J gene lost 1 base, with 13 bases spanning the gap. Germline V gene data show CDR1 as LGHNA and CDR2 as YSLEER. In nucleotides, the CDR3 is TGCGCCAGCAGCCAAGATCGGGGCGGGGCGTCCTACAATGAGCAGTTCTTC. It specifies CASSQDRGGASYNEQFF.

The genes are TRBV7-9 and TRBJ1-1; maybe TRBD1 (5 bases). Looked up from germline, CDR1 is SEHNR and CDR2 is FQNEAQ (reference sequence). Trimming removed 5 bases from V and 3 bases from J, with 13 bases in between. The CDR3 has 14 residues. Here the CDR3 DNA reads TGTGCCAGCAGCGTAACAGGAACCTACACTGAAGCTTTCTTT. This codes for CASSVTGTYTEAFF.

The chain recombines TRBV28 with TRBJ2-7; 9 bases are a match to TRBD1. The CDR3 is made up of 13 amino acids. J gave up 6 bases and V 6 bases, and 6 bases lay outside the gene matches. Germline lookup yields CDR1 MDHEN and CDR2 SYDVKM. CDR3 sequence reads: CASSNRGQIEQYV. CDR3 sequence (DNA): TGTGCCAGCAGCAACAGGGGGCAAATCGAGCAGTACGTC.

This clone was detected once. CDR3 region: CASSFPSGGTDTQYF. The CDR3 DNA reads as TGTGCCAGCAGCTTCCCTAGCGGGGGCACAGATACGCAGTATTTT. The chain combines TRBV5-4 with TRBJ2-3, with TRBD2 matching over 9 bases. V trimming: 2 bases; J trimming: 1 base; junction bases outside the gene matches: 2. CDR1 SGHNT and CDR2 YYREEE come from the germline V gene (reference sequence). CDR3 size: 15 residues.

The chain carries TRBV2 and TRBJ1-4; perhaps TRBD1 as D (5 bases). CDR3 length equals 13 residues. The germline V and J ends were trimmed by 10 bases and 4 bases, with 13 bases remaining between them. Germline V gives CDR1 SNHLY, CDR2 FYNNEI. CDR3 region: CATHGAGNEKLFF. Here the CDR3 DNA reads TGTGCCACCCATGGGGCGGGTAATGAAAAACTGTTTTTT.

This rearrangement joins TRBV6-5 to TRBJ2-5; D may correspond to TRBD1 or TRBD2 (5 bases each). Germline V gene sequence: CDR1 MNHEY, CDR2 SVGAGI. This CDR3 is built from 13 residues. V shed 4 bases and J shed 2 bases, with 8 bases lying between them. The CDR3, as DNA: TGTGCCAGCAGTTCCGGGGCTCAAGAGACCCAGTACTTC. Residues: CASSSGAQETQYF.

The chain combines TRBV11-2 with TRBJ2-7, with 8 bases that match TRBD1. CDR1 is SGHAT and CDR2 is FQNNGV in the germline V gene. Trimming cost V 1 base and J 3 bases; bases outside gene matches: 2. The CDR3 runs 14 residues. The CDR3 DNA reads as TGTGCCAGCAGCTTAGCGGGACAGGTCTACGAGCAGTACTTC. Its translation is CASSLAGQVYEQYF.

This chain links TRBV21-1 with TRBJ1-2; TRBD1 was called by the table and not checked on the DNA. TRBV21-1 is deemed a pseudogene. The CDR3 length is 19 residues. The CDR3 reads CASSKRRGGQGRTNYGYTF. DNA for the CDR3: TGTGCCAGCAGCAAACGACGTGGGGGACAGGGGCGGACTAACTATGGCTACACCTTC.

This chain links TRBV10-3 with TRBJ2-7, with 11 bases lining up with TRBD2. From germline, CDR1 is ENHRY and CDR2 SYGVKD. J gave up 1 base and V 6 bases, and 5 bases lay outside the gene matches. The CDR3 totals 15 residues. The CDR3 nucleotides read TGTGCCATCAGGCCCGGGACTAGCGGATCCTACGAGCAGTACGTC. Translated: CAIRPGTSGSYEQYV.

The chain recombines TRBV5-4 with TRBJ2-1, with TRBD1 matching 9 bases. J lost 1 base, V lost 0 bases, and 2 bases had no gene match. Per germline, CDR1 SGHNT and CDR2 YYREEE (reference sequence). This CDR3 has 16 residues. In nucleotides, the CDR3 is TGTGCCAGCAGCTTGGTGGGGACAGGGTCCTACAATGAGCAGTTCTTC. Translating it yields CASSLVGTGSYNEQFF.

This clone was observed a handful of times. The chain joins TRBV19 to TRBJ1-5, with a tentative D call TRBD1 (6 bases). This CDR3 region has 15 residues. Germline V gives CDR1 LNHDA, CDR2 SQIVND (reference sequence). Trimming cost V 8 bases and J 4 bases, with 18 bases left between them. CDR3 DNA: TGTGCCAGTCACACGGCGGGACAACCGAATCAGCCCCAGCATTTT. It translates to CASHTAGQPNQPQHF.

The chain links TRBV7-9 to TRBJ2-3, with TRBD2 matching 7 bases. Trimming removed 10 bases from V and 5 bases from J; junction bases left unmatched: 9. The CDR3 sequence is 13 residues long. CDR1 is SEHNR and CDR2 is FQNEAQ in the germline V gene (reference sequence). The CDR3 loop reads CATQRGGRDTQYF. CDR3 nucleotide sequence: TGTGCCACACAGCGGGGAGGACGAGATACGCAGTATTTT.

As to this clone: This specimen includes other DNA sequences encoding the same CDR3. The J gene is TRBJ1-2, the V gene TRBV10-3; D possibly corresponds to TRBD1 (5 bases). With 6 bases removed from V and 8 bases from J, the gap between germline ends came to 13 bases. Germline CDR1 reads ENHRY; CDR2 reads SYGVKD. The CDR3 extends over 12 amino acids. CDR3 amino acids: CAIREGISGYTF. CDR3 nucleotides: TGTGCCATCAGGGAGGGGATCAGCGGCTACACCTTC.

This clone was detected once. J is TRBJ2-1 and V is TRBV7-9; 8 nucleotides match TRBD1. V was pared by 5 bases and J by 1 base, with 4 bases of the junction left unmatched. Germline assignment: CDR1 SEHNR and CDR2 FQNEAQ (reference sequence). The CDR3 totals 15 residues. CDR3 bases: TGTGCCAGCAGCCGCACAGGGGGGTCCTACAATGAGCAGTTCTTC. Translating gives CASSRTGGSYNEQFF.

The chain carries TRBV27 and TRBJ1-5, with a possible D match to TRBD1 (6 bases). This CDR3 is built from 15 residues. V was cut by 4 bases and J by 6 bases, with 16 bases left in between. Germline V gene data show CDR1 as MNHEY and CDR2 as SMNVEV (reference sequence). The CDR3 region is CASSYGGLGSQPQHF. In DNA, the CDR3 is TGTGCCAGCAGTTATGGGGGGCTGGGGAGTCAGCCCCAGCATTTT.

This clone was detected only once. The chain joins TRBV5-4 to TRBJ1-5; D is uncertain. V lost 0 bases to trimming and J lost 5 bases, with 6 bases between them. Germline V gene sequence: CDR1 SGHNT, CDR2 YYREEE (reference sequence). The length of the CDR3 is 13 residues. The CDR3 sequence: CASSLGPHQPQHF. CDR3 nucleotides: TGTGCCAGCAGCTTGGGGCCCCATCAGCCCCAGCATTTT.

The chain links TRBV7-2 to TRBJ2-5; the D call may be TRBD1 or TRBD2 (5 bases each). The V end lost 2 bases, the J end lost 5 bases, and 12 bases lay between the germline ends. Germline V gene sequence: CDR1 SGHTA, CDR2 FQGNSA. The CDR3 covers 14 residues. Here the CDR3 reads CASSLSGTSETQYF. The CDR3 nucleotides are TGTGCCAGCAGCTTATCAGGGACCTCGGAGACCCAGTACTTC.

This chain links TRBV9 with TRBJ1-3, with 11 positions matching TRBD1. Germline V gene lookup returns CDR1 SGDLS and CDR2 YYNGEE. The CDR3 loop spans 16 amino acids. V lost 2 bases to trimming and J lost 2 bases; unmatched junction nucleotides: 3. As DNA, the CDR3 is TGTGCCAGCAGCGTGCGGGACAGGGGGACTGGAAACACCATATATTTT. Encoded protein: CASSVRDRGTGNTIYF.

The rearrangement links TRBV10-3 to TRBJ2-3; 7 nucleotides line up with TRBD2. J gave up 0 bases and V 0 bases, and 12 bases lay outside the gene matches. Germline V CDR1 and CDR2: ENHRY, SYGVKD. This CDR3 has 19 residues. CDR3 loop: CAISESGEGLSMSTDTQYF. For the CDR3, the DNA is TGTGCCATCAGTGAGTCGGGGGAGGGACTTTCCATGAGCACAGATACGCAGTATTTT.

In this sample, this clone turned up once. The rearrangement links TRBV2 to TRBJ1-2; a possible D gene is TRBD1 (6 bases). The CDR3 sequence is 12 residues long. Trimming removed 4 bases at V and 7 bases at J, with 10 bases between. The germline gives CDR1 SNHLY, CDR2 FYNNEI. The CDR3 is CASSVTGIGYTF. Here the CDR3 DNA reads TGTGCCAGCAGTGTCACAGGGATTGGCTACACCTTC.

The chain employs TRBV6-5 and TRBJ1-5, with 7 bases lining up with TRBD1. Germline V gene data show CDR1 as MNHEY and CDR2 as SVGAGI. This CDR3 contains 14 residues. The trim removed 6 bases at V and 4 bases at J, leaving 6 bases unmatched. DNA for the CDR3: TGTGCCAGCAGCCCCGGGACAGCGAATCAGCCCCAGCATTTT. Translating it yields CASSPGTANQPQHF.

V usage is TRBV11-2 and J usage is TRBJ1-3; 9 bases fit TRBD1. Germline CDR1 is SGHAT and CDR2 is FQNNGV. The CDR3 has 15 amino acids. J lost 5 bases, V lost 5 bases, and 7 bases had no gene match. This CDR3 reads CASSPRDRARNTIYF. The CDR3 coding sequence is TGTGCCAGCAGCCCCCGGGACAGGGCCAGAAACACCATATATTTT.

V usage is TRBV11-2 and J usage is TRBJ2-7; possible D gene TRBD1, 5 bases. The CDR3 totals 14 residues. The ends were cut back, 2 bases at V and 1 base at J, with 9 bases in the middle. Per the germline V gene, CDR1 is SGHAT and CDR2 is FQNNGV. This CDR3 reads CASSLPQESYEQYF. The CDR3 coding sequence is TGTGCCAGCAGCTTACCACAGGAATCCTACGAGCAGTACTTC.